A single T cell receptor (beta chain) is shown here with its context. The sample is drawn from a study of blood T cell repertoires in COVID-19. Study background: Some COVID-19 samples were acute and others convalescent; all came from the United States, Italy and Spain. From T cells, B-cell-depleted T cells, or PBMCs came the material, which was cDNA or gDNA.

Methods used by the authors: Amplification from reference gene primers served as the basis for estimated nucleated cell counts. Assay used: immunoSEQ multiplex PCR; TCRdb lists only in-frame clones, some missing. The V and J calls and clone size are taken from that table; D and trimming were inferred from the DNA. The sample yields around 250,000 clones, 83% seen once. The V end lost 5 bases, the J end lost 2 bases, and 9 bases lay between the germline ends. Germline V lookup: CDR1 KGHSH, CDR2 LQKENI. CDR3 length: 13 amino acids. The sequenced material came from peripheral blood. The receptor was isolated from an elderly man with acute or convalescent COVID-19. This sequence joins TRBV18 and TRBJ1-2; no clear D gene. The CDR3: CASSEALNYGYTF. CDR3 bases: TGTGCCAGCTCAGAGGCCTTGAACTATGGCTACACCTTC.